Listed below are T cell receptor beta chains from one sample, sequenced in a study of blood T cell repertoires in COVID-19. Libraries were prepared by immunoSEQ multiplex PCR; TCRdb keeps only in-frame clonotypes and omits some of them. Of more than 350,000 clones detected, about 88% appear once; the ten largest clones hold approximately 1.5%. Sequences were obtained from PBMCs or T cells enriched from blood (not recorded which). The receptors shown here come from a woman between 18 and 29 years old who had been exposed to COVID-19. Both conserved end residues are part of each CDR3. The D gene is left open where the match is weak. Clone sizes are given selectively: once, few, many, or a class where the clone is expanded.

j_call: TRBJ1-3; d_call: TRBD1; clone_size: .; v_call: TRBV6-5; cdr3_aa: CASSYRDRADTIYF; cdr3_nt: TGTGCCAGCAGTTACCGGGACAGGGCGGACACCATATATTTT
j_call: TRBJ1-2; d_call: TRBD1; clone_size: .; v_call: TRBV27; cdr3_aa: CASSKGTGALGYTF; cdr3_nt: TGTGCCAGCAGTAAAGGGACAGGCGCTTTGGGCTACACCTTC
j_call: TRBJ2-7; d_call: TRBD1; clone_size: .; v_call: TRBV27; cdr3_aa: CASSLIGDRLYEQYF; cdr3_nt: TGTGCCAGCAGTCTTATCGGGGACAGGCTCTACGAGCAGTACTTC
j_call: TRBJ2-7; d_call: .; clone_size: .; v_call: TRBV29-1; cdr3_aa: CSVTTANSYEQYF; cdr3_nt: TGCAGCGTGACGACTGCAAACTCCTACGAGCAGTACTTC
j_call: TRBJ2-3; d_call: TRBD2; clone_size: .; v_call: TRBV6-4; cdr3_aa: CASSDLAGGEDTQYF; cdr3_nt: TGTGCCAGCAGTGACTTAGCGGGAGGGGAAGATACGCAGTATTTT
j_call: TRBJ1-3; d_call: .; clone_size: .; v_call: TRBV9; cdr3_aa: CASSPQGGSGNTIYF; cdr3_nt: TGTGCCAGCAGCCCACAGGGAGGGAGCGGAAACACCATATATTTT
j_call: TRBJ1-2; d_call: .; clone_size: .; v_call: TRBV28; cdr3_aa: CASSVPGSNYGYTF; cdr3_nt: TGTGCCAGCAGCGTCCCGGGATCTAACTATGGCTACACCTTC
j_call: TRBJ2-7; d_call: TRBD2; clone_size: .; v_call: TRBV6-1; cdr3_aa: CASSGKTSGRPYEQYF; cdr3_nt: TGTGCCAGCAGTGGCAAGACTAGCGGGAGGCCTTACGAGCAGTACTTC
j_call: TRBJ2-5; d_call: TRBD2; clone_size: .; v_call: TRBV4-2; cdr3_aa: CASSQAGGPTQYF; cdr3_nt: TGTGCCAGCAGCCAAGCGGGAGGTCCGACCCAGTACTTC
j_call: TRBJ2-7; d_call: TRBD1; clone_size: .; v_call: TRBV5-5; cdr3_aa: CASSLTGGFYEQYF; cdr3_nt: TGTGCCAGCAGTTTGACAGGGGGTTTCTACGAGCAGTACTTC
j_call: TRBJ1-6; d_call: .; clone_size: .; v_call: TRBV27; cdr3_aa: CASSDSSYNSPLHF; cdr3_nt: TGTGCCAGCAGTGACAGTTCCTATAATTCACCCCTCCACTTT
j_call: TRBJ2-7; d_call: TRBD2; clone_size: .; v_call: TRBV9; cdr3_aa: CASSALAGGGYEQYF; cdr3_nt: TGTGCCAGCAGCGCGCTAGCGGGAGGAGGCTACGAGCAGTACTTC
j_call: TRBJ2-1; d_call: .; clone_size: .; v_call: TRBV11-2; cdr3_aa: CASSLGTGVSFF; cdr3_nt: TGTGCCAGCAGCTTAGGTACCGGGGTGTCGTTCTTC
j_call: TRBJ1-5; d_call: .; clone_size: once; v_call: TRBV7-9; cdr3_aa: CASSLGSDQPQHF; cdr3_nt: TGTGCCAGCAGCTTAGGCTCGGATCAGCCCCAGCATTTT
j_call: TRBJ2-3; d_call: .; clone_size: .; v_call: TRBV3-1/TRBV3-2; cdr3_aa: CASSQDAGWKTDTQYF; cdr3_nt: TGTGCCAGCAGCCAAGATGCCGGGTGGAAGACAGATACGCAGTATTTT
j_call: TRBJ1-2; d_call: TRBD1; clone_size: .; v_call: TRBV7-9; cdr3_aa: CASSSRTGEVRVGGYTF; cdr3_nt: TGTGCCAGCAGCTCGAGGACAGGGGAGGTGAGAGTGGGTGGCTACACCTTC
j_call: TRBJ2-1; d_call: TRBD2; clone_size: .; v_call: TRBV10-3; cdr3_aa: CAISLAGSYNEQFF; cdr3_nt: TGTGCCATCAGCTTAGCGGGGTCCTACAATGAGCAGTTCTTC
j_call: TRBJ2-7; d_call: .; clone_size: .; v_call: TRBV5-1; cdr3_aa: CASSPAVQVIYEQYF; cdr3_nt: TGCGCCAGCAGCCCGGCCGTACAGGTGATTTACGAGCAGTACTTC
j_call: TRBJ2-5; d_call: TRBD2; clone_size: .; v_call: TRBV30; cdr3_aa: CAWSVTLAAYQETQYF; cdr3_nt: TGTGCCTGGAGTGTTACCCTAGCGGCGTACCAAGAGACCCAGTACTTC
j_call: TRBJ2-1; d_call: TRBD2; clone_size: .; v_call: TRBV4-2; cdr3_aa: CASSQERGGRPYNEQFF; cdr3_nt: TGTGCCAGCAGCCAAGAACGGGGCGGGAGGCCTTACAATGAGCAGTTCTTC
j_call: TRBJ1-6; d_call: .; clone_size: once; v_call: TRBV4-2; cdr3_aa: CASSQGLRDNSPLHF; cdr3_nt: TGTGCCAGCAGCCAAGGTCTCCGAGATAATTCACCCCTCCACTTT